The 21 T cell receptor beta chains listed next were all sequenced from one sample in a study of blood T cells in healthy people across ages. It was with a sample-barcoded 5' primer and a J-beta primer mix that a second PCR of about 7 to 12 cycles was run. In TCRdb, the 5' RACE reads were re-called with MiXCR into one record per CDR3 protein. Here the sample spans approximately 1,100,000 distinct CDR3 sequences, roughly 45% being singletons. Sequencing was carried out using blood. Source of these receptors: an older woman in good health.

V usage is TRBV7-9 and J usage is TRBJ2-5; no clear D. Trimming shortened V by 7 bases and J by 4 bases, and 13 bases separated the two germline ends. Germline loops: CDR1 SEHNR, CDR2 FQNEAQ (reference sequence). This CDR3 has 13 amino acids. For the CDR3, the DNA is TGTGCCAGCAACCCTCAGGCGACAGAGACCCAGTACTTC. The encoded protein is CASNPQATETQYF.

There are a few counts of this clonotype. This chain connects TRBV7-3 to TRBJ2-1; D is tentatively TRBD1 or TRBD2 (5 bases each). With 6 bases removed from V and 10 bases from J, the gap between germline ends came to 22 bases. Germline CDR1 reads SGHTA; CDR2 reads FQGTGA. This CDR3 is built from 15 residues. The CDR3 coding sequence is TGTGCCAGCAGTTCATTATCCGGGACGGCACTCGAGCAGTTCTTC. It translates to CASSSLSGTALEQFF. The whole variable domain, filled in from reference TRBV7-3 and TRBJ2-1, reads GAGVSQTPSNKVTEKGKYVELRCDPISGHTALYWYRQSLGQGPEFLIYFQGTGAADDSGLPNDRFFAVRPEGSVSTLKIQRTERGDSAVYLCASSSLSGTALEQFFGPGTRLTVL.

This clonotype was detected only once. This chain connects TRBV7-2 to TRBJ2-1; D unclear. Matching the DNA end better, TRBJ2-7 makes the J call doubtful. The CDR3 sequence is 13 residues long. The V gene's germline CDR1 is SGHTA and CDR2 FQGNSA. In nucleotides, the CDR3 is TGTGCCAGCAGCTCGCCGGCTTACAATGAGCAGTACTTC. It yields the protein CASSSPAYNEQYF.

The sample holds a few counts of this clonotype. The chain employs TRBV14 and TRBJ2-1, with 8 bases identical to TRBD1. CDR3 length: 13 residues. Germline assignment: CDR1 SGHDN and CDR2 FVKESK. Germline trimming cut 6 bases from V and 10 bases from J; bases unmatched to any gene: 8. CDR3 in amino acids: CASRSQGAREQFF. Here the CDR3 DNA reads TGTGCCAGCAGAAGTCAGGGGGCGCGAGAGCAGTTCTTC.

The chain uses TRBV6-1 and TRBJ1-5; 12 positions match TRBD1. Germline assignment: CDR1 MNHNS and CDR2 SASEGT. The CDR3 spans 18 residues. The V segment lost 6 bases and the J segment 3 bases; nucleotides outside the gene matches: 12. The CDR3 is CASRPPGQGAVVNQPQHF. The DNA for the CDR3 is TGTGCCAGCAGACCGCCGGGACAGGGGGCGGTCGTCAATCAGCCCCAGCATTTT.

This clonotype is a singleton in its sample. The V call is TRBV20-1, the J call TRBJ2-5; 7 nucleotides align to TRBD1. This CDR3 comprises 15 residues. The trim removed 6 bases at V and 0 bases at J, leaving 10 bases unmatched. Per the germline V gene, CDR1 is DFQATT and CDR2 is SNEGSKA (reference sequence). The CDR3 protein is CSASPRTGDQETQYF. Written as DNA, the CDR3 is TGCAGTGCCTCACCGAGGACAGGCGACCAAGAGACCCAGTACTTC.

V and J are TRBV20-1 and TRBJ2-3, with 7 bases fitting TRBD1. This CDR3 has 15 residues. The germline gives CDR1 DFQATT, CDR2 SNEGSKA (reference sequence). Trimming removed 7 bases from V and 5 bases from J; junction bases left unmatched: 15. The chain's CDR3 is CSVPKTRQGGDTQYF. The DNA for the CDR3 is TGCAGTGTTCCCAAAACTAGACAGGGTGGAGATACGCAGTATTTT.

The rearrangement uses TRBV28 and TRBJ1-5; 7 nucleotides agree with TRBD1. The ends lost 5 bases at V and 0 bases at J; junction bases unmatched: 10. CDR3 length equals 17 residues. Germline V gene lookup returns CDR1 MDHEN and CDR2 SYDVKM. The CDR3 sequence is CASSPWTGLYSNQPQHF. CDR3 nucleotides: TGTGCCAGCAGTCCGTGGACAGGACTTTATAGCAATCAGCCCCAGCATTTT. The full variable domain, rest sourced from reference TRBV28 and TRBJ1-5, is DVKVTQSSRYLVKRTGEKVFLECVQDMDHENMFWYRQDPGLGLRLIYFSYDVKMKEKGDIPEGYSVSREKKERFSLILESASTNQTSMYLCASSPWTGLYSNQPQHFGDGTRLSIL.

The chain is built from TRBV27 and TRBJ2-7; 10 bases line up with TRBD2. The J segment lost 6 bases and the V segment lost 0 bases, leaving 5 bases of the junction unmatched. From germline, CDR1 is MNHEY and CDR2 SMNVEV (reference sequence). CDR3 length: 15 amino acids. CDR3 in amino acids: CASSLSPSGSSEQYF. The CDR3 DNA reads as TGTGCCAGCAGTTTATCGCCTAGCGGGAGTTCCGAGCAGTACTTC.

This clonotype has a handful of counts. This chain uses TRBV6-1 with TRBJ2-1; no definite D call. V lost 6 bases and J 4 bases, leaving 10 bases between the germline ends. The CDR3 consists of 13 residues. Germline V gives CDR1 MNHNS, CDR2 SASEGT. CDR3 sequence reads: CASSIIQYNEQFF. The CDR3 bases are TGTGCCAGCAGCATCATCCAATACAATGAGCAGTTCTTC.

The genes are TRBV12-5 and TRBJ1-5; 8 bases are a match to TRBD1. The germline V gene has CDR1 LGHNT and CDR2 FRNRAP. The CDR3 runs to 17 residues. Trimming took 5 bases from V and 5 from J; bases not matched to a gene: 14. Here the CDR3 reads CASGAYAGQGKDQPQHF. The CDR3 DNA follows: TGTGCTAGTGGTGCATACGCTGGACAGGGCAAGGATCAGCCCCAGCATTTT.

V is TRBV6-1 and J is TRBJ2-5, with a tentative D call TRBD2 (6 bases). The CDR3 is 15 residues long. V was clipped by 4 bases and J by 4 bases, with 16 bases between them. The germline CDR1 and CDR2 sequences are MNHNS and SASEGT. CDR3 protein: CASSGAGLTGETQYF. Here the CDR3 DNA reads TGTGCCAGCAGTGGGGCGGGGCTGACGGGAGAGACCCAGTACTTC.

The rearrangement joins TRBV27 to TRBJ2-1, with D perhaps TRBD2 (5 bases). V was shortened by 9 bases and J by 7 bases, with 13 bases between the two germline ends. The CDR3 is 12 residues long. Germline CDR1 is MNHEY and CDR2 is SMNVEV (reference sequence). The CDR3 here is CARSAGGNEQFF. CDR3 DNA: TGTGCCAGGAGTGCGGGTGGGAATGAGCAGTTCTTC.

The chain combines TRBV20-1 with TRBJ2-1; TRBD2 agrees at 8 bases. V lost 0 bases, J lost 6 bases, and 7 bases stayed unmatched. CDR1 DFQATT and CDR2 SNEGSKA come from the germline V gene (reference sequence). The CDR3 is made up of 15 amino acids. CDR3 sequence (DNA): TGCAGTGCTAGAGACAGAGCGGGAGTGGGCAATGAGCAGTTCTTC. This codes for CSARDRAGVGNEQFF.

The rearrangement uses TRBV29-1 and TRBJ2-5, with unresolved D. V was shortened by 6 bases and J by 11 bases, with 16 bases between the two germline ends. Per the germline V gene, CDR1 is SQVTM and CDR2 is ANQGSEA. The CDR3 consists of 11 residues. In DNA, the CDR3 is TGCAGCGTAGAAACTGGCGGCAGACAGTACTTC. The encoded protein is CSVETGGRQYF.

CDR3 nucleotides: TGTGCCAGCAGCGTAGGTTCCGCCAAAGCGACTAGCGGGGGGTTTGAGCAGTTCTTC. Encoded protein: CASSVGSAKATSGGFEQFF. The genes are TRBV9 and TRBJ2-1; 13 bases are a match to TRBD2. CDR1 and CDR2 (germline): SGDLS, YYNGEE. The junction had 15 bases not matched to a gene; V was cut back by 0 bases and J by 9 bases. The CDR3 has 19 residues. The full variable domain, its missing parts supplied by reference TRBV9 and TRBJ2-1, is DSGVTQTPKHLITATGQRVTLRCSPRSGDLSVYWYQQSLDQGLQFLIQYYNGEERAKGNILERFSAQQFPDLHSELNLSSLELGDSALYFCASSVGSAKATSGGFEQFFGPGTRLTVL.

This chain connects TRBV28 to TRBJ1-6; D is ambiguous. Germline V gene lookup returns CDR1 MDHEN and CDR2 SYDVKM. CDR3 size: 12 residues. V was cut by 1 base and J by 14 bases, with 9 bases left in between. CDR3 in amino acids: CASSLSPATLHF. CDR3 nucleotide sequence: TGTGCCAGCAGTTTATCCCCCGCCACCCTCCACTTT.

In this sample, this clonotype turned up a few times. The chain recombines TRBV6-5 with TRBJ1-2; no firm D call. The germline V and J ends were trimmed by 3 bases and 1 base, with 9 bases remaining between them. Germline V gives CDR1 MNHEY, CDR2 SVGAGI. The CDR3 loop spans 14 amino acids. CDR3 region: CASSYDSNNYGYTF. CDR3 nucleotide sequence: TGTGCCAGCAGTTATGATAGTAATAACTATGGCTACACCTTC.

The chain has TRBV6-5 and TRBJ2-1, with TRBD1 matching over 8 bases. Germline V gene lookup returns CDR1 MNHEY and CDR2 SVGAGI. J was trimmed by 8 bases and V by 5 bases; bases with no gene match: 8. This CDR3 is built from 14 residues. DNA for the CDR3: TGTGCCAGCAGTCATCGACAGGGGACCGATGAGCAGTTCTTC. Translation gives CASSHRQGTDEQFF.

The chain employs TRBV29-1 and TRBJ2-1; 10 bases are a match to TRBD1. The V and J ends lost 7 bases and 3 bases, in that order; junction bases with no gene match: 6. CDR1 is SQVTM and CDR2 is ANQGSEA in the germline V gene. The CDR3 has 14 residues. The DNA of the CDR3 is TGCAGCGCCGCCGGGACAGGGGACTACAATGAGCAGTTCTTC. It codes for CSAAGTGDYNEQFF.

The chain joins TRBV9 to TRBJ2-7; 10 bases are shared with TRBD2. CDR1 and CDR2 from the germline V gene are SGDLS and YYNGEE. This CDR3 has 15 amino acids. The V segment lost 5 bases and the J segment 0 bases; nucleotides outside the gene matches: 5. The CDR3 DNA reads as TGTGCCAGCAGTCGTACTAGCGGGGTCTCCTACGAGCAGTACTTC. Protein sequence: CASSRTSGVSYEQYF.